Each of the 9 T cell receptor beta chains below was sequenced from the same sample in a study of blood T cell repertoires in COVID-19. Data came from immunoSEQ multiplex PCR; TCRdb stores just in-frame clones and leaves some out. The data show 200,000 to 250,000 clones, with around 88% seen just once and around an eighth held by the top ten. Sequencing input: peripheral blood. These receptors all come from a man older than 75 with acute or convalescent COVID-19.

The CDR3 DNA reads as TGCGCCAGCAGCTTTACTTTCGGGGAAGCAACTAATGAAAAACTGTTTTTT. It is translated as CASSFTFGEATNEKLFF. J is TRBJ1-4 and V is TRBV5-1; D is unresolved. In germline, CDR1 is SGHRS, CDR2 YFSETQ. The CDR3 contains 17 residues. Trimming removed 2 bases from V and 0 bases from J, with 14 bases in between.

This rearrangement joins TRBV6-5 to TRBJ1-2, with a weak D call TRBD1 (5 bases). The CDR3 is made up of 15 amino acids. Germline CDR1 reads MNHEY; CDR2 reads SVGAGI. Trimming stripped 4 bases from V and 4 bases from J, with 16 bases between. CDR3 in amino acids: CASSSRPDTVYGYTF. The CDR3 DNA sequence: TGTGCCAGCAGTTCCCGACCGGACACGGTCTATGGCTACACCTTC.

The rearrangement joins TRBV7-6 to TRBJ1-6, with D hard to call. V was pared by 5 bases and J by 0 bases, with 5 bases between. This CDR3 spans 14 amino acids. CDR1 is SGHVS and CDR2 is FNYEAQ in the germline V gene. CDR3 nucleotides: TGTGCCAGCAGCCCCAGCTCCTATAATTCACCCCTCCACTTT. This translates into CASSPSSYNSPLHF.

The rearrangement joins TRBV3-1 (or the pseudogene TRBV3-2) to TRBJ1-2; tentative D call: TRBD1 (6 bases). Trimming took off 4 bases at V and 5 bases at J, with 8 bases between the two ends. Germline CDR1 reads LGHDT; CDR2 reads YNNKEL (reference sequence). The CDR3 covers 12 residues. CDR3 protein: CASSPGTYGYTF. In DNA form, the CDR3 reads TGTGCCAGCAGCCCAGGGACATATGGCTACACCTTC.

This clone occurred once. The V call is TRBV19, the J call TRBJ1-5; 7 positions agree with TRBD1. Germline values: CDR1 LNHDA, CDR2 SQIVND (reference sequence). CDR3 length: 14 amino acids. The V and J ends lost 6 bases and 3 bases, in that order; junction bases with no gene match: 5. The CDR3, as DNA: TGTGCCAGTAGAGGGGACAGTTCCAATCAGCCCCAGCATTTT. This codes for CASRGDSSNQPQHF.

This clone was counted a single time. The V and J genes are TRBV19 and TRBJ1-5; D unresolved. The CDR3 length is 13 residues. CDR1 and CDR2 (germline): LNHDA, SQIVND (reference sequence). Between the trimmed V and J ends, which lost 3 bases and 4 bases, there was a span of 7 bases. CDR3 bases: TGTGCCAGTAGTATGCGGATAAATCAGCCCCAGCATTTT. Translation: CASSMRINQPQHF. Combining the CDR3 with reference TRBV19 and TRBJ1-5 gives the whole variable domain DGGITQSPKYLFRKEGQNVTLSCEQNLNHDAMYWYRQDPGQGLRLIYYSQIVNDFQKGDIAEGYSVSREKKESFPLTVTSAQKNPTAFYLCASSMRINQPQHFGDGTRLSIL.

The chain carries TRBV10-3 and TRBJ2-1; 7 bases agree with TRBD2. Germline CDR1 reads ENHRY; CDR2 reads SYGVKD. V gave up 6 bases and J gave up 8 bases; unmatched junction bases: 10. The CDR3 sequence is 14 residues long. The DNA for the CDR3 is TGTGCCATCAGGGTTTTGGGGAGGGGCGATGAGCAGTTCTTC. Translation gives CAIRVLGRGDEQFF.

In DNA form, the CDR3 reads TGTGCCAGCAGCCGGGGGGATCTGGGGACCCAGTACTTC. It encodes CASSRGDLGTQYF. V and J are TRBV28 and TRBJ2-5; 7 nucleotides agree with TRBD2. The germline V gene has CDR1 MDHEN and CDR2 SYDVKM. V was pared by 6 bases and J by 7 bases, with 8 bases of the junction left unmatched. The CDR3 runs 13 residues. Filled out from reference TRBV28 and TRBJ2-5, the complete variable domain reads DVKVTQSSRYLVKRTGEKVFLECVQDMDHENMFWYRQDPGLGLRLIYFSYDVKMKEKGDIPEGYSVSREKKERFSLILESASTNQTSMYLCASSRGDLGTQYFGPGTRLLVL.

A single count supports this clone. The J gene is TRBJ2-6, the V gene TRBV21-1; the table's D gene call, TRBD2, was not cross checked with the DNA. TRBV21-1 is termed a pseudogene. CDR3 length: 17 residues. The CDR3 DNA is TGTGCCAGCAGCAAAGTGGAGCCTCCCTCTGGGGCCAACGTCCTGACTTTC. Its protein product is CASSKVEPPSGANVLTF.